What follows are 12 T cell receptor beta chains derived from one specimen sequenced in a study of beta chain features in type 1 diabetes. The sequenced template was cDNA made from the entire isolated RNA. Using immunoSEQ multiplex PCR, the repertoire was profiled, and TCRdb retains in-frame clones only, with some absent. In the table there are 350,000 to 400,000 clones, more than 12% of which are singletons. The sequencing sample was made of naive CD4+ T cells from blood. These TCRs come from a woman aged 18-29 years in good health.

In its sample, this clone was seen a few times. This sample includes further DNA sequences coding for the same CDR3. The J gene is TRBJ2-1, the V gene TRBV7-9; the match to TRBD1 covers 10 bases. The CDR3 covers 15 residues. Trimming took 6 bases from V and 2 from J; bases not matched to a gene: 4. CDR1 SEHNR and CDR2 FQNEAQ come from the germline V gene (reference sequence). In nucleotides, the CDR3 is TGTGCCAGCAGTCTCGGACAGGGGGCCTACAATGAGCAGTTCTTC. Protein sequence: CASSLGQGAYNEQFF.

This clone showed up just a few times. The rearrangement links TRBV4-2 to TRBJ2-1, with D possibly TRBD2 on 6 matching bases. The CDR3 covers 15 residues. V gave up 4 bases and J gave up 6 bases, with 16 bases separating them. From germline, CDR1 is LGHNA and CDR2 YNFKEQ. In nucleotides, the CDR3 is TGTGCCAGCAGCCTTACCGGGGGAGCTTCCAATGAGCAGTTCTTC. Its translation is CASSLTGGASNEQFF.

This clone showed up just a few times. The rearrangement uses TRBV14 and TRBJ2-7, with a weak D call TRBD2 (5 bases). The ends were cut back, 4 bases at V and 5 bases at J, with 12 bases in the middle. CDR1 and CDR2 from the germline V gene are SGHDN and FVKESK. The CDR3 is made up of 13 amino acids. The CDR3 spells CASSPRDLNEQYF. CDR3 DNA sequence: TGTGCCAGCAGCCCCCGGGATCTTAACGAGCAGTACTTC.

The chain employs TRBV5-1 and TRBJ2-1; 16 positions match TRBD2. The CDR3 spans 17 residues. Looked up from germline, CDR1 is SGHRS and CDR2 is YFSETQ. V dropped 4 bases and J dropped 10; count of bases not matched to a gene: 11. CDR3 in amino acids: CASSAGLAGGPRREQFF. The CDR3 DNA reads as TGCGCCAGCAGCGCGGGACTAGCGGGAGGGCCTAGGAGGGAGCAGTTCTTC. The whole variable domain, remainder taken from reference TRBV5-1 and TRBJ2-1, is KAGVTQTPRYLIKTRGQQVTLSCSPISGHRSVSWYQQTPGQGLQFLFEYFSETQRNKGNFPGRFSGRQFSNSRSEMNVSTLELGDSALYLCASSAGLAGGPRREQFFGPGTRLTVL.

This clone turned up a few times. J is TRBJ2-5 and V is TRBV5-1; D is ambiguous. This CDR3 has 12 amino acids. Germline V CDR1 and CDR2: SGHRS, YFSETQ. The V end was cut by 0 bases, the J end by 4 bases, with 4 bases between. The CDR3 sequence is CASSLDGETQYF. CDR3 bases: TGCGCCAGCAGCTTGGACGGAGAGACCCAGTACTTC.

V and J are TRBV9 and TRBJ1-3; 8 bases agree with TRBD1. The CDR3 has 16 amino acids. Per the germline V gene, CDR1 is SGDLS and CDR2 is YYNGEE. With 4 bases clipped from V and 8 bases from J, the junction kept 14 bases outside the gene matches. CDR3: CASSKGVTGARDTIYF. The CDR3 region has the DNA TGTGCCAGCAGCAAGGGGGTGACAGGGGCTCGGGACACCATATATTTT. The variable domain in full, with the rest retrieved from reference TRBV9 and TRBJ1-3, is DSGVTQTPKHLITATGQRVTLRCSPRSGDLSVYWYQQSLDQGLQFLIQYYNGEERAKGNILERFSAQQFPDLHSELNLSSLELGDSALYFCASSKGVTGARDTIYFGEGSWLTVV.

The chain uses TRBV27 and TRBJ2-4; a weak D match, TRBD1 (6 bases). The CDR3 consists of 16 residues. The V end was cut by 3 bases, the J end by 3 bases, with 15 bases between. CDR1 is MNHEY, CDR2 SMNVEV, per germline (reference sequence). This chain's CDR3 is CASSFMSTGDKNIQYF. The CDR3 DNA follows: TGTGCCAGCAGTTTCATGTCGACAGGTGACAAAAACATTCAGTACTTC.

The J gene is TRBJ2-5, the V gene TRBV29-1; D gene unclear. Near its end, the DNA agrees better with TRBJ2-7, so the J call may be wrong. Germline CDR1 is SQVTM and CDR2 is ANQGSEA. The length of the CDR3 is 11 residues. In nucleotides, the CDR3 is TGCAGCGTTCGGGTTTTCTACGAGCAGTACTTC. The encoded protein is CSVRVFYEQYF.

This clone was counted between two and nine times. CDR3: CAWKVGGRFGTQYF. CDR3 DNA: TGTGCCTGGAAAGTGGGGGGGAGATTTGGTACCCAGTACTTC. The chain carries TRBV30 and TRBJ2-5; TRBD2 matches 7 bases. This CDR3 spans 14 amino acids. Per germline, CDR1 GTSNPN and CDR2 SVGIG (reference sequence). With 4 bases clipped from V and 8 bases from J, the junction kept 13 bases outside the gene matches.

This clone appeared a single time. This sequence joins TRBV7-8 and TRBJ1-5; possibly TRBD1 for D (5 bases). V lost 1 base to trimming and J lost 2 bases, with 12 bases between them. The CDR3 consists of 16 residues. Looked up from germline, CDR1 is SGHVS and CDR2 is FQNEAQ. The CDR3 spells CASSLVGVGGNQPQHF. The DNA for the CDR3 is TGTGCCAGCAGCTTAGTTGGGGTAGGGGGCAATCAGCCCCAGCATTTT.

This chain connects TRBV30 to TRBJ1-2, with D possibly TRBD1 on 6 matching bases. V was pared by 4 bases and J by 4 bases, with 16 bases between. The CDR3 has 14 residues. Germline values: CDR1 GTSNPN, CDR2 SVGIG (reference sequence). CDR3: CAWTGTYYTYGYTF. In DNA form, the CDR3 reads TGTGCCTGGACCGGGACATATTATACCTATGGCTACACCTTC.

The rearrangement joins TRBV18 to TRBJ1-5, with 9 bases fitting TRBD1. Per germline, CDR1 KGHSH and CDR2 LQKENI. After removal of 4 bases from V and 4 bases from J, the junction contained 2 bases not matched to a gene. The CDR3 contains 14 residues. The CDR3 loop is CASSLTGGNQPQHF. The CDR3 DNA is TGTGCCAGCTCACTGACAGGGGGAAATCAGCCCCAGCATTTT.